These 28 T cell receptor beta chains were sequenced from one sample in a study of CD8 T cells in Susac syndrome. Reverse transcription of about 0.5 to 1 ug RNA used random hexamers. TCRdb re-derived calls from the immunoSEQ multiplex PCR reads in MiXCR, one entry per CDR3 protein. The table lists about 200,000 distinct CDR3 sequences, about 93% of them singletons. The source material was CD4+ T cells from PBMCs. The receptors originated from a human donor in good health.

This chain joins TRBV6-6 and TRBJ2-7, with D possibly being TRBD1 (5 bases). Germline V gene data show CDR1 as MNHNY and CDR2 as SVGAGI (reference sequence). V gave up 2 bases and J gave up 6 bases, with 5 bases separating them. The CDR3 runs to 11 residues. CDR3 nucleotide sequence: TGTGCCAGCAGTTACAGGGGCGAGCAGTACGTC. This encodes CASSYRGEQYV.

J is TRBJ1-1 and V is TRBV5-6, with D unclear. Trimming removed 0 bases from V and 4 bases from J, with 10 bases in between. There are 14 residues in the CDR3. Germline V gives CDR1 SGHDT, CDR2 YYEEEE. The CDR3 spells CASSLEGPGTEAFF. CDR3 bases: TGTGCCAGCAGCTTGGAAGGGCCCGGCACTGAAGCTTTCTTT.

The CDR3 region has the DNA TGTGCCAGCAAAGCCGGGGGGGCCTACAATGAGCAGTTCTTC. Translation gives CASKAGGAYNEQFF. The V gene is TRBV6-2 or TRBV6-3, the J gene TRBJ2-1; 8 nucleotides match TRBD2. J gave up 2 bases and V 7 bases, and 4 bases lay outside the gene matches. Germline CDR1 MNHEY, CDR2 SVGEGT. The CDR3 covers 14 residues.

The chain links TRBV5-5 to TRBJ2-5; D possibly matches TRBD1 or TRBD2 (6 bases each). The V and J ends lost 3 bases and 4 bases respectively, with 10 bases between them. From germline, CDR1 is SGHKS and CDR2 YYEKEE (reference sequence). This CDR3 has 13 residues. CDR3 loop: CASSSGALETQYF. CDR3 coding DNA: TGTGCCAGCAGCTCGGGGGCGTTAGAGACCCAGTACTTC.

V gene TRBV12-3 or TRBV12-4 combines with J gene TRBJ1-1, with TRBD1 matching over 7 bases. Losses at the gene ends were 6 bases for V and 2 bases for J; bases not matched to a gene: 6. The CDR3 loop spans 14 amino acids. In DNA, the CDR3 is TGTGCCAGCAGACCTCGGACAGGTAACACTGAAGCTTTCTTT. This encodes CASRPRTGNTEAFF.

The rearrangement joins TRBV5-1 to TRBJ2-1; a possible D gene is TRBD2 (6 bases). Germline values: CDR1 SGHRS, CDR2 YFSETQ. Trimming pared 3 bases from V and 4 bases from J, leaving 8 bases between. The CDR3 totals 13 residues. The CDR3 loop is CASSYRGYNEQFF. The DNA for the CDR3 is TGCGCCAGCAGCTACCGGGGGTACAATGAGCAGTTCTTC.

The chain employs TRBV7-9 and TRBJ2-5, with D perhaps matching TRBD1 (5 bases). CDR3 size: 15 residues. V lost 4 bases to trimming and J lost 2 bases, with 14 bases between them. From germline, CDR1 is SEHNR and CDR2 FQNEAQ (reference sequence). In DNA, the CDR3 is TGTGCCAGCAGCTCCAGACAGTCTCCTCAAGAGACCCAGTACTTC. Translation gives CASSSRQSPQETQYF.

V usage is TRBV6-1 and J usage is TRBJ1-5; TRBD1 is a possible D gene (6 bases). Per the germline V gene, CDR1 is MNHNS and CDR2 is SASEGT. Deletions cut 0 bases from V and 3 bases from J, with 15 bases between. The CDR3 extends over 17 amino acids. The CDR3 DNA follows: TGTGCCAGCAGTGAAGCGAGGGGGGGGCTTCACAATCAGCCCCAGCATTTT. Its translation: CASSEARGGLHNQPQHF.

This clonotype was observed a single time. The CDR3 DNA reads TGTGCCAGCAGTTACGGGGAGCATTACGAGCAGTACTTC. Translating gives CASSYGEHYEQYF. V and J are TRBV6-2 or TRBV6-3 and TRBJ2-7; possible D gene TRBD2, 5 bases. Germline V gene sequence: CDR1 MNHEY, CDR2 SVGEGT. Trimming stripped 2 bases from V and 4 bases from J, with 9 bases between. The CDR3 is 13 residues long.

V is TRBV5-4 and J is TRBJ2-2, with D hard to call. CDR1 is SGHNT, CDR2 YYREEE, per germline (reference sequence). Between the trimmed V and J ends, which lost 3 bases and 7 bases, there was a span of 13 bases. This CDR3 contains 14 residues. The CDR3 reads CASSSLSRNGELFF. In DNA, the CDR3 is TGTGCCAGCAGCTCACTAAGCCGAAACGGGGAGCTGTTTTTT.

V is TRBV20-1 and J is TRBJ1-1; the D gene is possibly TRBD1 (6 bases). V was trimmed by 5 bases and J by 5 bases, leaving 15 bases between them. The CDR3 is made up of 13 amino acids. The germline CDR1 and CDR2 sequences are DFQATT and SNEGSKA (reference sequence). The CDR3 protein is CSAPEGGRTEAFF. In nucleotides, the CDR3 is TGCAGTGCTCCCGAGGGGGGGCGGACTGAAGCTTTCTTT.

V and J are TRBV6-2 or TRBV6-3 and TRBJ2-5; D not resolved. V was trimmed by 0 bases and J by 5 bases, leaving 4 bases between them. This CDR3 is 12 amino acids long. CDR1 and CDR2 from the germline V gene are MNHEY and SVGEGT. CDR3 region: CASSYSTETQYF. CDR3 nucleotide sequence: TGTGCCAGCAGTTACTCGACCGAGACCCAGTACTTC.

The rearrangement joins TRBV4-2 to TRBJ2-3; TRBD2 aligns across 12 bases. The CDR3 consists of 17 residues. With V trimmed by 1 base and J by 8 bases, 10 bases remained unmatched. Germline V lookup: CDR1 LGHNA, CDR2 YNFKEQ. CDR3 protein: CASSQALASGGAITQYF. DNA of the CDR3: TGTGCCAGCAGCCAAGCCCTGGCTAGCGGGGGGGCCATTACGCAGTATTTT.

The chain couples TRBV6-5 to TRBJ2-1; 7 bases map to TRBD1. Germline trimming cut 4 bases from V and 9 bases from J; bases unmatched to any gene: 9. The CDR3 is made up of 14 amino acids. The germline CDR1 and CDR2 sequences are MNHEY and SVGAGI. The CDR3 spells CASSLSTGSGEQFF. CDR3 DNA: TGTGCCAGCAGTTTGTCGACAGGGTCGGGTGAGCAGTTCTTC.

The rearrangement joins TRBV4-1 to TRBJ1-5, with 9 nucleotides matching TRBD1. The germline gives CDR1 MGHRA, CDR2 YSYEKL. The trim removed 5 bases at V and 3 bases at J, leaving 11 bases unmatched. The CDR3 spans 17 residues. CDR3: CASSSRTGEDINQPQHF. The CDR3 DNA reads as TGCGCCAGCAGCTCTCGGACAGGGGAAGATATCAATCAGCCCCAGCATTTT.

The chain carries TRBV28 and TRBJ2-3, with D possibly TRBD2 on 5 matching bases. V lost 2 bases, J lost 3 bases, and 15 bases lay in between. The CDR3 is made up of 16 amino acids. Germline V gene data show CDR1 as MDHEN and CDR2 as SYDVKM. The CDR3 spells CASSLAGGKRTDTQYF. In nucleotides, the CDR3 is TGTGCCAGCAGTTTAGCCGGCGGAAAGCGGACAGATACGCAGTATTTT.

The chain employs TRBV9 and TRBJ2-5, with 11 bases matching TRBD2. The CDR3 is 15 residues long. Trimming cost V 0 bases and J 13 bases; bases outside gene matches: 11. Looked up from germline, CDR1 is SGDLS and CDR2 is YYNGEE. The CDR3 protein is CASSVAETSGAPRYF. The CDR3 region has the DNA TGTGCCAGCAGCGTAGCTGAGACTAGCGGGGCCCCGAGGTACTTC.

The CDR3 loop reads CASRSYLTGELFF. CDR3 bases: TGTGCCAGCCGTAGCTATCTCACCGGGGAGCTGTTTTTT. The V and J genes are TRBV6-2 or TRBV6-3 and TRBJ2-2; no clear D. The CDR3 spans 13 residues. Trimming took 8 bases from V and 4 from J, leaving 11 bases between them. Germline V gene data show CDR1 as MNHEY and CDR2 as SVGEGT.

V gene TRBV29-1 combines with J gene TRBJ2-3; no clear D gene. The CDR3 sequence is 13 residues long. V lost 7 bases to trimming and J lost 3 bases, with 14 bases between them. Germline loops: CDR1 SQVTM, CDR2 ANQGSEA. The CDR3 protein is CSGSGVGTDTQYF. Here the CDR3 DNA reads TGCAGCGGGAGTGGGGTCGGGACAGATACGCAGTATTTT.

The chain has TRBV14 and TRBJ1-1, with D unclear. Trimming removed 6 bases at V and 2 bases at J, with 10 bases between. The CDR3 is 13 amino acids. Per germline, CDR1 SGHDN and CDR2 FVKESK. The CDR3 DNA follows: TGTGCCAGCAGATTCCAGGTTAACACTGAAGCTTTCTTT. Residues: CASRFQVNTEAFF.

V and J are TRBV29-1 and TRBJ2-1; no clear D. Per germline, CDR1 SQVTM and CDR2 ANQGSEA. The V end lost 4 bases, the J end lost 5 bases, and 3 bases lay between the germline ends. CDR3 length equals 10 residues. As DNA, the CDR3 is TGCAGCGTTGGGAACAATGAGCAGTTCTTC. It encodes CSVGNNEQFF.

The rearrangement joins TRBV6-5 to TRBJ2-1; D unclear. Germline V lookup: CDR1 MNHEY, CDR2 SVGAGI. Trimming cost V 7 bases and J 9 bases, with 16 bases left between them. CDR3 length: 13 residues. The DNA of the CDR3 is TGTGCCAGCACTCGTAGAGTAGGTGCTGAGCAGTTCTTC. Translation: CASTRRVGAEQFF.

The CDR3 sequence: CASRGGARGTDTQYF. CDR3 coding DNA: TGTGCCAGCAGAGGGGGGGCCCGTGGCACAGATACGCAGTATTTT. This chain joins TRBV7-8 and TRBJ2-3, with TRBD2 as a possible D gene (7 bases). This CDR3 is 15 amino acids long. Germline V gene data show CDR1 as SGHVS and CDR2 as FQNEAQ. V lost 6 bases and J lost 1, with 14 bases in between.

J is TRBJ2-7 and V is TRBV20-1; possibly TRBD1 or TRBD2 for D (5 bases each). V was clipped by 6 bases and J by 3 bases, with 15 bases between them. CDR3 length: 13 residues. Per the germline V gene, CDR1 is DFQATT and CDR2 is SNEGSKA (reference sequence). CDR3 loop: CSAPGRAGYEQYF. In DNA form, the CDR3 reads TGCAGTGCCCCGGGGCGGGCGGGCTACGAGCAGTACTTC.

This chain joins TRBV9 and TRBJ1-2, with no clear D. CDR1 SGDLS and CDR2 YYNGEE come from the germline V gene. The length of the CDR3 is 14 residues. The V gene lost 4 bases and the J gene lost 8 bases, with 18 bases spanning the gap. CDR3 sequence (DNA): TGTGCCAGCAGCCTAGAAAGCCTGGGTCACGGCTACACCTTC. It translates to CASSLESLGHGYTF.

This chain connects TRBV2 to TRBJ1-2, with D possibly being TRBD1 (5 bases). The CDR3 spans 10 residues. The V end lost 7 bases, the J end lost 8 bases, and 8 bases lay between the germline ends. Per germline, CDR1 SNHLY and CDR2 FYNNEI. DNA for the CDR3: TGTGCCAGCATGGGGGTCGGCTACACCTTC. It translates to CASMGVGYTF.

This rearrangement joins TRBV7-9 to TRBJ2-7; D is uncertain. This CDR3 region has 11 residues. Trimming removed 2 bases from V and 5 bases from J, with 4 bases in between. Germline V gives CDR1 SEHNR, CDR2 FQNEAQ (reference sequence). CDR3 DNA: TGTGCCAGCAGCTTAATGAACGAGCAGTACTTC. It translates to CASSLMNEQYF.

The V gene is TRBV9, the J gene TRBJ2-5; 7 positions match TRBD2. V lost 0 bases, J lost 5 bases, and 10 bases stayed unmatched. Germline CDR1 SGDLS, CDR2 YYNGEE. CDR3 length: 16 residues. CDR3 loop: CASSVDVGGTGETQYF. The CDR3, as DNA: TGTGCCAGCAGCGTAGATGTGGGGGGGACCGGCGAGACCCAGTACTTC.